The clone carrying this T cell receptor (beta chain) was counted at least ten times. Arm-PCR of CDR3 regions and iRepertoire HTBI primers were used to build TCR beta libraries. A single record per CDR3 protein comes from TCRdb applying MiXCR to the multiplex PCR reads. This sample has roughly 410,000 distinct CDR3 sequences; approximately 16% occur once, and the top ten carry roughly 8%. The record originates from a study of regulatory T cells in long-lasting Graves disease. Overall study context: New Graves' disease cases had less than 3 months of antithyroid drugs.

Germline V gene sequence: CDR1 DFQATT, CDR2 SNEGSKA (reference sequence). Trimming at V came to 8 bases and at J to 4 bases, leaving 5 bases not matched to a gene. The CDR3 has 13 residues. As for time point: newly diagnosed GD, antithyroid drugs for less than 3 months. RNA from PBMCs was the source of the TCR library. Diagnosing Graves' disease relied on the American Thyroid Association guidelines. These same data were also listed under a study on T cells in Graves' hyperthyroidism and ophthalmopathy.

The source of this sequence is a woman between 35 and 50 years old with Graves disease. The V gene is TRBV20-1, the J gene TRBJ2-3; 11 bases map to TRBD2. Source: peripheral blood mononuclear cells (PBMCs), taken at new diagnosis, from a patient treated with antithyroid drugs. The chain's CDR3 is CSCSGRDADTQYF. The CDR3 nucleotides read TGCAGTTGTAGCGGGAGGGACGCAGATACGCAGTATTTT.